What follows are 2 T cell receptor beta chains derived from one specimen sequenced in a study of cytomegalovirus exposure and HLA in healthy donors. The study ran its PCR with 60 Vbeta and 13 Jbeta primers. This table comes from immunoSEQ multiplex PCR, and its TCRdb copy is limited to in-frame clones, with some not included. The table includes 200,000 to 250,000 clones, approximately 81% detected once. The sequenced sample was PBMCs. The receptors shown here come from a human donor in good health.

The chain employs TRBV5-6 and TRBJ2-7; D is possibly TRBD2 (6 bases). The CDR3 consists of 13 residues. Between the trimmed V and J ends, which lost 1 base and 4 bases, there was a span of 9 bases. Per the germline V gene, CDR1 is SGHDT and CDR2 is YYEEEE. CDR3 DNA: TGTGCCAGCAGCTTGCGGGGAGGATACGAGCAGTACTTC. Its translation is CASSLRGGYEQYF.

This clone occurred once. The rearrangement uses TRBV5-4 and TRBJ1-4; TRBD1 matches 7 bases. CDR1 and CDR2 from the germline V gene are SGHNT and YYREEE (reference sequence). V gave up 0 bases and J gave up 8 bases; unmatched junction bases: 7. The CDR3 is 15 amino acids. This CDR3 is CASSLAPDRVEKLFF. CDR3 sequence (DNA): TGTGCCAGCAGCTTGGCCCCAGACAGGGTAGAAAAACTGTTTTTT.